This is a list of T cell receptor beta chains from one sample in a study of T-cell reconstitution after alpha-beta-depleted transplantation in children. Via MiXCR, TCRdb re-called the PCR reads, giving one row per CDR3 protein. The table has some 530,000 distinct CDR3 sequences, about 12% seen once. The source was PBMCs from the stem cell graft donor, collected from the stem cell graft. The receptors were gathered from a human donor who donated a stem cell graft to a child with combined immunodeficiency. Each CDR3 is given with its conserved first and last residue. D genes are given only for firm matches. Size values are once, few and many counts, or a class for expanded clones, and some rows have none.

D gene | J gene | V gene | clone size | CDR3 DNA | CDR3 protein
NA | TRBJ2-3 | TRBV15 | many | TGTGCCACCAGCATCTACCGCCCATGGGGGGCCAGCACAGATACGCAGTATTTT | CATSIYRPWGASTDTQYF
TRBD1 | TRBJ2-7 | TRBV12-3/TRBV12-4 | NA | TGTGCCAGCAGCCCCGGGACAGGGAGTGTTTCCTACGAGCAGTACTTC | CASSPGTGSVSYEQYF
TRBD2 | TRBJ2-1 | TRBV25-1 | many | TGTGCCAGCAGGACGGTCTTAGCGGGATACAATGAGCAGTTCTTC | CASRTVLAGYNEQFF
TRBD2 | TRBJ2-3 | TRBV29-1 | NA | TGCAGCGTTGGGGGACTAGCGCGCACAGATACGCAGTATTTT | CSVGGLARTDTQYF
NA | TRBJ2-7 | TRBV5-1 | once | TGCGCCAGCAGCCCCTTAGGGGGAGGAGCCGTAGTCTACGAGCAGTACTTC | CASSPLGGGAVVYEQYF
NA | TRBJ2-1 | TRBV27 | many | TGTGCCAGCAGTTTATCAGTACCGTACTCCTACAATGAGCAGTTCTTC | CASSLSVPYSYNEQFF
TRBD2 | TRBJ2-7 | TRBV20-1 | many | TGCAGTGCTAGAGGTGCGAGTCCGGGACTAGCGGGACGTGAGCAGTACTTC | CSARGASPGLAGREQYF
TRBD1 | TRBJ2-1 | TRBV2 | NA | TGTGCCAGCAGAAAGGACAGGAGCTCCTACAATGAGCAGTTCTTC | CASRKDRSSYNEQFF
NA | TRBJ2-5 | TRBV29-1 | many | TGCAGCGTCGGATCTCGGTTTGGGGAGACCCAGTACTTC | CSVGSRFGETQYF
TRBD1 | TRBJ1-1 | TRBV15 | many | TGTGCCACCAGCCTCCCGAGCCCCGGACAGGCGCAAGCTTTCTTT | CATSLPSPGQAQAFF
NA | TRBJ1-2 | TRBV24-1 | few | TGTGCCACCAGTGGGGGGGCAGGAGCTGACTATGGCTACACCTTC | CATSGGAGADYGYTF
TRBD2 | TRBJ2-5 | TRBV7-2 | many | TGTGCCAGCAGCTTAGGGCTAGCGGGGGGGATTCAGTACTTC | CASSLGLAGGIQYF
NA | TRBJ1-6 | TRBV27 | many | TGTGCCAGCACTCCCGCGGGGCAAAATTCACCCCTCCACTTT | CASTPAGQNSPLHF
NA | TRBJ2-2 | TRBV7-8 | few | TGTGCCAGCAGGCCAGGGGCCGGGGAGCTGTTTTTT | CASRPGAGELFF
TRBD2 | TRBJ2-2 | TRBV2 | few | TGTGCCAGCATTATTAGCGGGGGGGGCACCGGGGAGCTGTTTTTT | CASIISGGGTGELFF
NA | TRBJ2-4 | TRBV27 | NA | TGTGCCAGCAGTTTATCCCGGCAGAACATTCAGTACTTC | CASSLSRQNIQYF
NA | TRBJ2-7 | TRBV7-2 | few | TGTGCCAGCAGTCTGGACACCCTAAGCTCCTACGAGCAGTACTTC | CASSLDTLSSYEQYF
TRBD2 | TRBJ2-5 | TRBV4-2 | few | TGTGCCAGCAGCCAACTCCTAGCGGGCCCCGAGACCCAGTACTTC | CASSQLLAGPETQYF
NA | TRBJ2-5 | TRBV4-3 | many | TGCGCCAGCAGCCAAGAAAGAGGGGGGACCCAGTACTTC | CASSQERGGTQYF
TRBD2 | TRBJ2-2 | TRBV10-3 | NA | TGTGCCATCAGTGAGTCGACGCCCGCGGGAGTGAACACCGGGGAGCTGTTTTTT | CAISESTPAGVNTGELFF
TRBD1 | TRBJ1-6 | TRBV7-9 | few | TGTGCCAGCAGCTTTTCCCGGGACAGACATAATTCACCCCTCCACTTT | CASSFSRDRHNSPLHF
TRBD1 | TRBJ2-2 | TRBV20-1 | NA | TGCAGTGCTCTGGGGACAGGGGGCACCGGGGAGCTGTTTTTT | CSALGTGGTGELFF
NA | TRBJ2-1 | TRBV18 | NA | TGTGCCAGCTCACCACGGGCGGGTGGCTACAATGAGCAGTTCTTC | CASSPRAGGYNEQFF
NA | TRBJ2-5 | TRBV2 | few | TGTGCCAGCAGGACGCGGGGCCGGGAGACCCAGTACTTC | CASRTRGRETQYF
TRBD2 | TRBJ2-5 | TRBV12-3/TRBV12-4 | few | TGTGCCAGCAGCAACCGGGCTAGCGGGAGGCCCAGGGAGACCCAGTACTTC | CASSNRASGRPRETQYF
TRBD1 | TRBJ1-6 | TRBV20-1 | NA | TGCAGTGCTATAGGCCAGGGGGCAAATTCACCCCTCCACTTT | CSAIGQGANSPLHF
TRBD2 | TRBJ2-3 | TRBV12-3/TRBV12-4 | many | TGTGCCAGCAGTCTACTAGCGCCTAGCACAGATACGCAGTATTTT | CASSLLAPSTDTQYF
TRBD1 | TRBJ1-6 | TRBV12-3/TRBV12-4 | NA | TGTGCCAGCAGACGGGACAGGGGGGATTCACCCCTCCACTTT | CASRRDRGDSPLHF
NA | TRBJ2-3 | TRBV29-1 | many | TGCAGCGCCCTTCCGGGCACAGATACGCAGTATTTT | CSALPGTDTQYF
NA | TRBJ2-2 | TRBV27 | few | TGTGCCAGCACCTCATCCGCCTACTTTCCTACCGGGGAGCTGTTTTTT | CASTSSAYFPTGELFF
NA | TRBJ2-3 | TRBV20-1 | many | TGCAGTGCTAGAGGAGTCGGGATCACAGATACGCAGTATTTT | CSARGVGITDTQYF
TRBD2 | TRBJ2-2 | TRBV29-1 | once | TGCAGCGTTGCGGGGGGGGACACCGGGGAGCTGTTTTTT | CSVAGGDTGELFF
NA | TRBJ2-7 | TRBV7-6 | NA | TGTGCCAGCAGCTTAGGATTGGGAACCGAGCAGTACTTC | CASSLGLGTEQYF
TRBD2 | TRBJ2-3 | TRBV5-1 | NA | TGCGCCAGCAGGACTGTTGGAGCGGGGACAGATACGCAGTATTTT | CASRTVGAGTDTQYF
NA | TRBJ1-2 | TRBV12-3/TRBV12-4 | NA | TGTGCCAGCAGTTTTGGCAGCCTATACGACTACACCTTC | CASSFGSLYDYTF
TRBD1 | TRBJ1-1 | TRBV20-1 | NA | TGCAGTGCTAGAGCTCTGGACAGGGGCACTGAAGCTTTCTTT | CSARALDRGTEAFF
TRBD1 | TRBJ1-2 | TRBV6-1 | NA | TGTGCCAGCAGTGGCAGGGGGGGCTACACCTTC | CASSGRGGYTF
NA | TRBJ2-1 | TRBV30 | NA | TGTGCCTGGAGTGTCCTGGACCTCACTTTTAGCTCCTACAATGAGCAGTTCTTC | CAWSVLDLTFSSYNEQFF
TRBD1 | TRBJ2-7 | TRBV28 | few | TGTGCCAGCAGTTTCAGGGGGCGGGAGCAGTACTTC | CASSFRGREQYF
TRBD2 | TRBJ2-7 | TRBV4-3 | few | TGCGCCAGCAGCCAACTAGCGGTGATGAGCTCCTACGAGCAGTACTTC | CASSQLAVMSSYEQYF
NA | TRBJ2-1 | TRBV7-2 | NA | TGTGCCAGCAGCTTTAATGTGCGTAATGAGCAGTTCTTC | CASSFNVRNEQFF
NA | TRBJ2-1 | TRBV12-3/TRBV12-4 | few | TGTGCCAGCAGTTTGGGGGGCTTTAGAGAGCAGTTCTTC | CASSLGGFREQFF